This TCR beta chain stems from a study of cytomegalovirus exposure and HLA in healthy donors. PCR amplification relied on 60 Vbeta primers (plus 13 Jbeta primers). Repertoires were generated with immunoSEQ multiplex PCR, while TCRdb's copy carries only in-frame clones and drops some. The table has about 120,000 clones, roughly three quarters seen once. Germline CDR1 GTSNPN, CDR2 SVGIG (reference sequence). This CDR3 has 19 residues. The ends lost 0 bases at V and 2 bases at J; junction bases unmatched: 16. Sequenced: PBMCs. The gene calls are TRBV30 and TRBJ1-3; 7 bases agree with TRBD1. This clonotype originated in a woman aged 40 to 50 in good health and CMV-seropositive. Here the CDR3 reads CAWSVRQGVSRVAGNTIYF. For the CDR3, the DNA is TGTGCCTGGAGTGTTCGGCAGGGGGTTAGCCGCGTGGCTGGAAACACCATATATTTT.